This TCR beta chain derives from a study of blood T cell repertoires in COVID-19. Study information: Nucleic acid was either cDNA or gDNA, and it came from T cells, B-cell-depleted T cells, or PBMCs.

Libraries were prepared by immunoSEQ multiplex PCR; TCRdb keeps only in-frame clonotypes and omits some of them. The sample includes about 350,000 clones, around 87% of them seen just once. The junction had 10 bases not matched to a gene; V was cut back by 4 bases and J by 0 bases. The CDR3 covers 18 residues. Germline CDR1 SNHLY, CDR2 FYNNEI. Individuals drawn from 24 US areas were about 18 to 90 years old. Grouping used clinical history reported by participants in a survey and questionnaire. For recovered donors of Cohort 3, there were two negative PCRs, clearance, or symptom resolution. The chain is built from TRBV2 and TRBJ1-4; 8 bases are a match to TRBD1. Sequenced: PBMCs or T cells enriched from blood (not recorded which). The clonotype originates from a woman aged 25 to 39 who had recovered from COVID-19. The CDR3 loop is CASSVRDRWMSTNEKLFF. CDR3 in DNA: TGTGCCAGCAGTGTCCGGGACAGGTGGATGTCAACTAATGAAAAACTGTTTTTT.